This T cell receptor beta chain originates from a study of blood T cell repertoires in COVID-19. Whole-study context: The United States, Italy and Spain provided the acute and convalescent COVID-19 samples.

Enrolled through a virtual design, the participants were between about 18 and 100 years of age and came from some 25 US areas. Participants' own reports of clinical history determined their cohort assignment. Original processing notes: Nucleated cell number was recorded as an estimate derived from reference gene primer amplification. Sequencing used immunoSEQ multiplex PCR; TCRdb keeps in-frame clones, though not all of them. V and J calls and clone size are as listed in that table; D and trimming were resolved from the DNA. The table lists 310,000 or so clones, around 90% of them singletons. Trimming stripped 6 bases from V and 8 bases from J, with 20 bases between. Germline V gene data show CDR1 as SQVTM and CDR2 as ANQGSEA. The CDR3 has 14 amino acids.

This TCR was recovered from a woman in her twenties or thirties who had recovered from COVID-19. J is TRBJ2-4 and V is TRBV29-1, with a weak D call TRBD2 (7 bases). The sample taken for sequencing was PBMCs or T cells enriched from blood (not recorded which). CDR3 in amino acids: CSVGGGGRADIQYF. Here the CDR3 DNA reads TGCAGCGTGGGGGGCGGGGGCAGGGCGGACATTCAGTACTTC.